This TCR beta chain was recovered during a study of beta chain features in type 1 diabetes (dated by TCRdb to the late 2010s). About the full investigation: Mean age, gender distribution, total cell number and subset yield were not different between patients and healthy donors. Across all samples, approximately 100 million sorted cells were examined, and cell number per subset correlated strongly with RNA yield. In the study, recently diagnosed type 1 diabetes patients and matched healthy donors were compared on the TCRB repertoires of their sorted circulating CD4+ T cell subsets. Regulatory and stem cell-like memory subsets were obtained from only 8 patients and about 8 healthy donors, while naive and central memory subsets were obtained from all 28 donors. The investigation overall reported the following: Because cDNA rather than genomic DNA was sequenced, highly expressing activated cells could have been over-represented, although no difference in activation and CD3 levels was found between groups. The naive, central memory and regulatory TCRB repertoires appeared to resemble one another more closely among patients than among healthy donors. Because small numbers of individuals were included in the HLA sub-analyses, any influence of HLA type on TCRB rearrangement was left unresolved. Patients with type 1 diabetes made fewer insertions and deleted more nucleotides at VDJ recombination sites, implying thymic rearrangement abnormalities. Type 1 diabetes patients showed a moderate but significant shortening of TCRB CDR3 length in all four CD4+ subsets. Shorter templates might have been favored by PCR, but patient and control samples were amplified and corrected together, so both groups would have been affected equally by any skew.

The entire amount of isolated RNA was reverse transcribed using the High Capacity cDNA Reverse Transcription Kit, so the sequenced TCRB transcripts were expressed ones. Survey-depth immunoSEQ sequencing was performed on stem cell-like memory T cell samples, with an average of about 1.01 million total reads per sample. After sorted cells were lysed in RLT buffer, RNA was extracted with DNase-treated RNeasy Micro or Mini kits, with the choice depending on cell number. Each cell subset was processed on its own to prevent cross-contamination, while patient and healthy donor samples were processed together. The immunoSEQ multiplex PCR was used to amplify TCRB sequences from cDNA, generating 87-bp fragments that spanned the CDR3 region. Amplicons were sequenced on the Illumina HiSeq platform. The paper's data handling went like this. Synthetic template baselines were used to correct PCR bias computationally, reads within Hamming distance 2 were collapsed together, and singletons that could not be merged were discarded. By aligning reads against IMGT, V, D and J genes, CDR3 length, and insertions or deletions at six rearrangement sites were assigned. Within each subset, clonotype counts were normalized to sorted cell number, and only after that were true diversity and Gini coefficients computed with the tcR R package. The overlap coefficient, calculated on TCRB nucleotide sequences, was used to measure repertoire sharing. In its TCRdb copy, this immuneACCESS table keeps in-frame sequences only and misses some clones. Where compared with another copy, unresolved V genes explain less than half of these, and the others have no known cause. From that table come the V and J calls and clone size; the DNA was used to work out D and trimming. This sample holds 35,000 to 50,000 clones; 50% were observed only once. The ten largest make up around 0.25% of the sample.

A note on this clone: The target of this receptor is not known. Base-call qualities are not available, and no considerably larger clone is one nucleotide away.

Each donor gave one peripheral blood draw, about 100 mL on average, collected into heparinised tubes. A BD FACSAria II was used to sort naive, central memory, regulatory and stem cell-like memory CD4+ T cells with a panel that included CD45RO, CCR7, CD25, CD127, CD95 and CD27. Every sorted population had a purity above 95%. PBMCs were isolated immediately by Lymphoprep density gradient centrifugation and stained directly without culture. To minimize batch effects, samples were stained and sorted in pairs, one healthy donor with one patient per experiment. The CDR3 runs 16 residues from the cysteine to the phenylalanine. Only the CDR3 DNA is retained, 48 bases long and in frame from the first base. The germline V gene gives CDR1 as MDHEN and CDR2 as SYDVKM. Unmatched junction bases come to 9, with V trimmed by 5 bases and J by 4 bases.

Source material: stem cell memory CD4+ T cells from blood. Reading the label with the study, this specimen's cell subset or site is: stem cell-like memory CD4+ T cells. The sequence came from a young woman in good health. Rearrangement joined TRBV28 to TRBJ2-1, and TRBD2 matches 9 of the central bases. The bases are TGTGCCAGCAGTGGACTGATAGCGGGGGTTTACAATGAGCAGTTCTTC. It encodes CASSGLIAGVYNEQFF. The CDR3, completed at both ends by the reference TRBV28 and TRBJ2-1 genes, gives the full variable domain DVKVTQSSRYLVKRTGEKVFLECVQDMDHENMFWYRQDPGLGLRLIYFSYDVKMKEKGDIPEGYSVSREKKERFSLILESASTNQTSMYLCASSGLIAGVYNEQFFGPGTRLTVL.